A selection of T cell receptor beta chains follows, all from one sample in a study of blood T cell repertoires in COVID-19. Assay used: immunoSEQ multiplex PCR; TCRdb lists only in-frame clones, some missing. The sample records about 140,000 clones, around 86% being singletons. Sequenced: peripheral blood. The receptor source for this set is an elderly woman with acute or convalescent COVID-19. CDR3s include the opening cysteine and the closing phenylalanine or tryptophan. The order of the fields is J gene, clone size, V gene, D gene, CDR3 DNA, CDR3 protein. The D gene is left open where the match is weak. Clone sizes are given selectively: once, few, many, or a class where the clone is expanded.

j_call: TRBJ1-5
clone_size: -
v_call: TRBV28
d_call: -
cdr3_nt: TGTGCCAGCAGCCCCCCCCGAGGGCCCCAGCATTTT
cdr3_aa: CASSPPRGPQHF

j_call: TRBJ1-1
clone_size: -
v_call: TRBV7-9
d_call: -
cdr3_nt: TGTGCCAGCAGCTTCCCCGGCCGGCCGGGGTCGGACACTGAAGCTTTCTTT
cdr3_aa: CASSFPGRPGSDTEAFF

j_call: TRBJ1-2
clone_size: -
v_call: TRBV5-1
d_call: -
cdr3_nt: TGCGCCAGCAGCTTGGAGTACAGGTCTAACTATGGCTACACCTTC
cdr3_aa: CASSLEYRSNYGYTF

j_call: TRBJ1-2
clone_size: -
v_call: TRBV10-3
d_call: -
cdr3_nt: TGTGCCAGCGCCACAGACAACTATGGCTACACCTTC
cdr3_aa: CASATDNYGYTF

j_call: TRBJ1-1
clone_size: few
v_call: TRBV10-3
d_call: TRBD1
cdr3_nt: TGTGCCATCAGAGAGACAGGGGATGAGACTGAAGCTTTCTTT
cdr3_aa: CAIRETGDETEAFF

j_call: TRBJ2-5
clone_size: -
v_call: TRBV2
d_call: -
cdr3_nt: TGTGCCAGCAGTGACTCCTCTAGAGAGGAGACCCAGTACTTC
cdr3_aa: CASSDSSREETQYF

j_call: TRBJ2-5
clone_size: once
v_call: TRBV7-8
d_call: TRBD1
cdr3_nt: TGTGCCAGCAGCACGGACAGGCAAGAGACCCAGTACTTC
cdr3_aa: CASSTDRQETQYF

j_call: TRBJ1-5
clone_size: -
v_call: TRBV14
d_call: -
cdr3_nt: TGTGCCAGCAGCCAAGGAGAGGGTCAGCCCCAGCATTTT
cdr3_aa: CASSQGEGQPQHF

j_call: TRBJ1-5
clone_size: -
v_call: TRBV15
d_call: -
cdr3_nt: TGTGCCACCAGCAGAACATATCAGCCCCAGCATTTT
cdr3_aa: CATSRTYQPQHF

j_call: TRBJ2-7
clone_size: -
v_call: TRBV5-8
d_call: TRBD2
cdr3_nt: TGTGCCAGCAGCGCTTACGACCTAGAGCGGGGGTTAGAGATCGAGCAGTACTTC
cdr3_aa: CASSAYDLERGLEIEQYF

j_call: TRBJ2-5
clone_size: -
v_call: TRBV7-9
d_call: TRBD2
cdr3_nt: TGTGCCAGCAGCTTAGTATTCGGGAGGAGCCAAGAGACCCAGTACTTC
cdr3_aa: CASSLVFGRSQETQYF

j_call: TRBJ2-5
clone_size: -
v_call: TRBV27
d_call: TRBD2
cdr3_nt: TGTGCCAGCAGTTTAATCCCACCGGGACTAGCAAAGGAGACCCAGTACTTC
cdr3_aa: CASSLIPPGLAKETQYF

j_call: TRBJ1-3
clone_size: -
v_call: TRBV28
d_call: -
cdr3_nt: TGTGCCAGCAGTTTAGCCGGGGCTGGAAACACCATATATTTT
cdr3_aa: CASSLAGAGNTIYF

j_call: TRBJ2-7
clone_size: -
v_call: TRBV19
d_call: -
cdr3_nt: TGTGCCAGTAGTATCGGAAGGGGCACCTACGAGCAGTACTTC
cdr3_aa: CASSIGRGTYEQYF

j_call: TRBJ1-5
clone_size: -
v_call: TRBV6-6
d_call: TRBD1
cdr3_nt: TGTGCCAGCAGATTCCGGGACAGGCCATCGGCGCCCCAGCATTTT
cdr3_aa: CASRFRDRPSAPQHF

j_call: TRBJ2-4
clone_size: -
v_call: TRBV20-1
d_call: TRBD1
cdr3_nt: TGCAGTGCTAGTCCGCGGACAGGGAACATTAAAAACATTCAGTACTTC
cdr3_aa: CSASPRTGNIKNIQYF

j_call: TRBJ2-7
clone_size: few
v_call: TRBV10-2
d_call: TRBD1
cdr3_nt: TGCGCCAGCAGAGAGACAGGGGGTCGCCTCGAGCAGTACTTC
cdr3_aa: CASRETGGRLEQYF

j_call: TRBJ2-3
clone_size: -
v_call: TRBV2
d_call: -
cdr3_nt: TGTGCCAGCCGACGTCGTATTGGGAGTTATACGCAGTATTTT
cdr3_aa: CASRRRIGSYTQYF

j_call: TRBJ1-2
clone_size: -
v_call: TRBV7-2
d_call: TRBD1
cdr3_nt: TGTGCCAGCAGCAGATCGCCGGGACAGGGCTATGGCTACACCTTC
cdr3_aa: CASSRSPGQGYGYTF

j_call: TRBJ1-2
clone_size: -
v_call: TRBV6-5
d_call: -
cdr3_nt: TGTGCCAGCAGTCCCTCAGGGTATGGCTACACCTTC
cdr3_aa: CASSPSGYGYTF

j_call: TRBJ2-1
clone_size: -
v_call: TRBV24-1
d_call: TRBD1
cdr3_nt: TGTGCCACCAGTGACCGGGACAGGGGCGGGTGGATTGGCTCCTACAATGAGCAGTTCTTC
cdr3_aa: CATSDRDRGGWIGSYNEQFF

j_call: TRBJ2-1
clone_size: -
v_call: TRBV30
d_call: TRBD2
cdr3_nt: TGTGCCTGGACCTACGGACTAGCGGGGTCTGGCTCCTACAATGAGCAGTTCTTC
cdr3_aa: CAWTYGLAGSGSYNEQFF

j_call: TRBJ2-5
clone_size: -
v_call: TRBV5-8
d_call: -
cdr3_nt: TGTGCCAGCTCCAACGACTGGGACACCATCCAAGAGACCCAGTACTTC
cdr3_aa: CASSNDWDTIQETQYF

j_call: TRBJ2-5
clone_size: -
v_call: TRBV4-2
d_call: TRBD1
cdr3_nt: TGTGCCAGCAGCCAACAAACAGGGGGAGAGACCCAGTACTTC
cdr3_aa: CASSQQTGGETQYF

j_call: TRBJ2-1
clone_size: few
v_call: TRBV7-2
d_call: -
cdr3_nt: TGTGCCAGCAGCTTAGCCCCTAGCCACAATGAGCAGTTCTTC
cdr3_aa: CASSLAPSHNEQFF

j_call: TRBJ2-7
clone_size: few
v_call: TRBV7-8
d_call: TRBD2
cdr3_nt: TGTGCCAGCAGTCAAATGGGCCGCGGGAGGGGGTCCTACGAGCAGTACTTC
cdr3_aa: CASSQMGRGRGSYEQYF

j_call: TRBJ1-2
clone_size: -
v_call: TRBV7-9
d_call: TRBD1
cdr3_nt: TGTGCCAGCAGCTTAGAGGTGGGACAGGGTGACTATGGCTACACCTTC
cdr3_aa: CASSLEVGQGDYGYTF